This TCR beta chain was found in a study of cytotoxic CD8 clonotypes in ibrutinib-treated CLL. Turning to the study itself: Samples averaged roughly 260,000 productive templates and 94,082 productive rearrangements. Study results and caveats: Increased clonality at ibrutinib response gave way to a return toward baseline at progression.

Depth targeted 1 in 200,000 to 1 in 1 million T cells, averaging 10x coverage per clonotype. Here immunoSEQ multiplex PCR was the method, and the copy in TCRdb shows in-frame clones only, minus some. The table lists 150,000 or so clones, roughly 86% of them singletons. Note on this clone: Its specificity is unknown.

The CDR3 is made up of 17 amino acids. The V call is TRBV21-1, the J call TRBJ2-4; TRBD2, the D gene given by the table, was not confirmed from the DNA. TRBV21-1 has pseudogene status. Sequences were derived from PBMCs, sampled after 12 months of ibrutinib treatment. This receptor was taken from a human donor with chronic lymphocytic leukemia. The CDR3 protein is CAGRVYQLAGAKNIQYF. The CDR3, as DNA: TGTGCCGGCCGGGTCTATCAATTAGCGGGGGCCAAAAACATTCAGTACTTC.